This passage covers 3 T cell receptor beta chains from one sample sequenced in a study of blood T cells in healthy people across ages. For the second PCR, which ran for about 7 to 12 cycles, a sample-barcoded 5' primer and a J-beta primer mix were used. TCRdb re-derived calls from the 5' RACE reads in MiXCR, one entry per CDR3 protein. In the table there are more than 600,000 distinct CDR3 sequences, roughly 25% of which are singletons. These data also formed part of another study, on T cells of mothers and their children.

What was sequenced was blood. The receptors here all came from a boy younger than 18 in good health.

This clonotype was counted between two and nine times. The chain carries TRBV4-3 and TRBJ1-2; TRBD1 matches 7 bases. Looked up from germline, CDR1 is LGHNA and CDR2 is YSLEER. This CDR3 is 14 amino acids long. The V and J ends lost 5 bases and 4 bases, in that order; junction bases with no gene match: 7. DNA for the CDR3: TGCGCCAGCAGCGTTTACAGGGGCTCCTATGGCTACACCTTC. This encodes CASSVYRGSYGYTF.

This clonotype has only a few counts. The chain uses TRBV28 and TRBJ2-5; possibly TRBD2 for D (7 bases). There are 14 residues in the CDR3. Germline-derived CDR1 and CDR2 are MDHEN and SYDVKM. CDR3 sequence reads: CPTRRGAPQETQYF. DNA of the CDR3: TGTCCCACCCGTCGGGGGGCGCCCCAAGAGACCCAGTACTTC.

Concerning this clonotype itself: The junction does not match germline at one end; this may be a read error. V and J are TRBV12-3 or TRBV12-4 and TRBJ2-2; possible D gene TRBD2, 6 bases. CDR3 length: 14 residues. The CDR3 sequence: CASSPWSSSGELVF. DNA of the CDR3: TGTGCCAGCAGTCCCTGGTCGAGTTCGGGGGAGCTGGTTTTT.